The 30 T cell receptor beta chains below all came from one sample that was sequenced in a study of cytomegalovirus exposure and HLA in healthy donors. PCR used 60 Vbeta primers and 13 Jbeta primers. Method: immunoSEQ multiplex PCR; TCRdb's copy keeps in-frame clones and lacks some. The sample consists of 100,000 to 120,000 clones, 76% of them appearing once. Sequences were obtained from PBMCs. These receptors were collected from a man aged 35 to 55 in good health and CMV-seropositive.

A word on this clone: Mismatch with germline at one junction end may stem from a read error. This sample includes further DNA sequences coding for the same CDR3. This sequence joins TRBV29-1 and TRBJ2-7; maybe TRBD2 (6 bases). The V gene's germline CDR1 is SQVTM and CDR2 ANQGSEA. The CDR3 consists of 12 residues. CDR3: CSVVEGPREQYF. The CDR3, as DNA: TGCAGTGTTGTGGAGGGTCCGCGCGAGCAGTACTTC.

The chain combines TRBV4-3 with TRBJ1-1; tentatively, D is TRBD1 (6 bases). The CDR3 sequence is 13 residues long. CDR1 and CDR2 (germline): LGHNA, YSLEER. V was trimmed by 4 bases and J by 3 bases, leaving 9 bases between them. CDR3 DNA sequence: TGCGCCAGCAGCCGACAGGATGACACTGAAGCTTTCTTT. It translates to CASSRQDDTEAFF.

This clone has only one observation. CDR3: CASSFSSTSEGETQYF. CDR3 nucleotides: TGTGCCAGCAGCTTCTCCTCGACTAGCGAGGGAGAGACCCAGTACTTC. This chain connects TRBV7-2 to TRBJ2-5; 8 bases are shared with TRBD2. The length of the CDR3 is 16 residues. Germline CDR1 reads SGHTA; CDR2 reads FQGNSA. V was clipped by 3 bases and J by 4 bases; unmatched bases: 10.

V and J are TRBV19 and TRBJ2-1, with TRBD2 matching 9 bases. V lost 5 bases and J lost 1; bases outside the gene matches: 6. CDR1 is LNHDA and CDR2 is SQIVND in the germline V gene (reference sequence). This CDR3 has 16 residues. CDR3 in amino acids: CASSAETSGSYNEQFF. In nucleotides, the CDR3 is TGTGCCAGTAGTGCCGAGACTAGCGGATCCTACAATGAGCAGTTCTTC.

The CDR3 DNA reads as TGTGCCAGCAGACTTCAGGGTAACACCGGGGAGCTGTTTTTT. Translation: CASRLQGNTGELFF. This chain connects TRBV6-5 to TRBJ2-2; TRBD1 might be the D (5 bases). The germline V and J ends were trimmed by 6 bases and 2 bases, with 10 bases remaining between them. Germline V gene data show CDR1 as MNHEY and CDR2 as SVGAGI. CDR3 length equals 14 residues.

This clone was counted between two and nine times. The chain joins TRBV27 to TRBJ2-7; 10 bases align to TRBD1. V was pared by 5 bases and J by 4 bases, with 8 bases of the junction left unmatched. The CDR3 is 15 residues long. In germline, CDR1 is MNHEY, CDR2 SMNVEV (reference sequence). In nucleotides, the CDR3 is TGTGCCAGCAGTCCACTACCGGGACAGGGGTACGAGCAGTACTTC. This gives the protein CASSPLPGQGYEQYF.

The gene calls are TRBV25-1 and TRBJ1-1; D is possibly TRBD1 (5 bases). With 8 bases removed from V and 1 base from J, the gap between germline ends came to 11 bases. Germline assignment: CDR1 MGHDK and CDR2 SYGVNS. The CDR3 has 13 residues. The DNA for the CDR3 is TGTGCCAGCGGAGGGGAGAAGAACACTGAAGCTTTCTTT. It yields the protein CASGGEKNTEAFF.

The rearrangement joins TRBV7-8 to TRBJ2-7; D not certain. Trimming cost V 4 bases and J 0 bases, with 7 bases left between them. The CDR3 is 13 residues long. Per the germline V gene, CDR1 is SGHVS and CDR2 is FQNEAQ. The CDR3 DNA reads TGTGCCAGCAGCTCCAGGCTCTCCTACGAGCAGTACTTC. Translation gives CASSSRLSYEQYF.

The chain combines TRBV7-9 with TRBJ1-2, with D possibly TRBD1 on 6 matching bases. The germline CDR1 and CDR2 sequences are SEHNR and FQNEAQ (reference sequence). The length of the CDR3 is 14 residues. Trimming left V 2 bases short and J 4 bases short, with 11 bases between. Written as DNA, the CDR3 is TGTGCCAGCAGCTTAAGTACAGGGCGCTATGGCTACACCTTC. It translates to CASSLSTGRYGYTF.

This sequence joins TRBV9 and TRBJ2-7, with TRBD2 identical over 16 bases. Trimming took 3 bases from V and 7 from J; bases not matched to a gene: 10. CDR3 length: 17 residues. Germline values: CDR1 SGDLS, CDR2 YYNGEE. CDR3 loop: CASSGGLAGGRLWEQYF. In DNA, the CDR3 is TGTGCCAGCAGCGGGGGACTAGCGGGAGGGAGACTCTGGGAGCAGTACTTC.

In the case of this clone: At one end, the junction sequence differs from germline, possibly due to a read error. J is TRBJ2-3 and V is TRBV7-7; D possibly corresponds to TRBD2 (6 bases). The CDR3 length is 15 residues. Per germline, CDR1 SSHAT and CDR2 FNYEAQ (reference sequence). The CDR3 is CASSPGGSRTDTQYF. CDR3 nucleotide sequence: TGTGCTAGCAGCCCCGGGGGTTCCCGCACAGATACGCAGTATTTT.

The J gene is TRBJ1-3, the V gene TRBV5-1; the match to TRBD1 covers 11 bases. After removal of 4 bases from V and 0 bases from J, the junction contained 12 bases not matched to a gene. CDR1 and CDR2 from the germline V gene are SGHRS and YFSETQ. The CDR3 sequence is 19 residues long. This chain's CDR3 is CASSASGTGGISSGNTIYF. CDR3 in DNA: TGCGCCAGCAGCGCTTCCGGGACAGGGGGGATAAGCTCTGGAAACACCATATATTTT.

The rearrangement uses TRBV6-6 and TRBJ1-2; unclear D gene. There are 14 residues in the CDR3. The V gene lost 4 bases and the J gene lost 2 bases, with 11 bases spanning the gap. CDR1 and CDR2 (germline): MNHNY, SVGAGI (reference sequence). CDR3 sequence (DNA): TGTGCCAGCAGTTCGAGCCCAAGAAACTATGGCTACACCTTC. This codes for CASSSSPRNYGYTF.

V usage is TRBV7-2 and J usage is TRBJ2-7; 7 bases map to TRBD2. The CDR3 consists of 13 residues. Germline CDR1 is SGHTA and CDR2 is FQGNSA. V shed 11 bases and J 2 bases; nucleotides not matched to a gene: 9. CDR3 amino acids: CASGGAGAYEQYF. CDR3 nucleotide sequence: TGTGCCTCGGGCGGGGCGGGAGCCTACGAGCAGTACTTC.

This chain uses TRBV23-1 with TRBJ2-3; 9 bases are shared with TRBD1. TRBV23-1 is reported as an ORF; its role is uncertain. The CDR3 is 23 amino acids. The trim removed 2 bases at V and 3 bases at J, leaving 27 bases unmatched. The CDR3 DNA reads TGCGCCAGCAGTCAAACGCGCCGAACCCCAGATAAGAAAACAGGGGGCACGACAGATACGCAGTATTTT. Protein sequence: CASSQTRRTPDKKTGGTTDTQYF.

The chain has TRBV7-6 and TRBJ2-3, with TRBD2 matching over 10 bases. CDR1 is SGHVS and CDR2 is FNYEAQ in the germline V gene. This CDR3 is 18 amino acids long. J lost 6 bases, V lost 0 bases, and 12 bases had no gene match. DNA of the CDR3: TGTGCCAGCAGCTTAGCACGCGGAGCGGGGGGGCCCTCCGATACGCAGTATTTT. Residues: CASSLARGAGGPSDTQYF. The full variable domain, completed using reference TRBV7-6 and TRBJ2-3, is GAGVSQSPRYKVTKRGQDVALRCDPISGHVSLYWYRQALGQGPEFLTYFNYEAQQDKSGLPNDRFSAERPEGSISTLTIQRTEQRDSAMYRCASSLARGAGGPSDTQYFGPGTRLTVL.

This clone has only a few counts. This chain joins TRBV6-5 and TRBJ1-1; D gene ambiguous. The CDR3 totals 14 residues. Looked up from germline, CDR1 is MNHEY and CDR2 is SVGAGI. The V and J ends lost 6 bases and 7 bases respectively, with 18 bases between them. DNA for the CDR3: TGTGCCAGCAGCATTATGAGGGCAGGAGTTGAAGCTTTCTTT. This gives the protein CASSIMRAGVEAFF.

The chain uses TRBV6-1 and TRBJ2-7; D unresolved. CDR1 is MNHNS and CDR2 is SASEGT in the germline V gene. CDR3 length: 14 residues. The V end was cut by 2 bases, the J end by 0 bases, with 8 bases between. This CDR3 is CASSETTVSYEQYF. CDR3 sequence (DNA): TGTGCCAGCAGTGAAACCACAGTCTCCTACGAGCAGTACTTC.

This clone showed up just a few times. One end of the junction varies from germline; a read error may be responsible. This sequence joins TRBV7-7 and TRBJ2-7, with 7 bases identical to TRBD2. This CDR3 spans 13 amino acids. Germline CDR1 is SSHAT and CDR2 is FNYEAQ (reference sequence). The CDR3 sequence: CASSLVPGGEQYF. CDR3 DNA sequence: TGTGCTAGCAGCTTAGTGCCGGGAGGCGAGCAGTACTTC.

In its sample, this clone was seen a few times. The chain carries TRBV5-4 and TRBJ2-7, with 7 positions matching TRBD2. Germline CDR1 SGHNT, CDR2 YYREEE (reference sequence). The J segment lost 5 bases and the V segment lost 3 bases, leaving 11 bases of the junction unmatched. This CDR3 is built from 15 residues. CDR3 DNA sequence: TGTGCCAGCAGCTCTTCTTGGGAGGGCTATAACGAGCAGTACTTC. It yields the protein CASSSSWEGYNEQYF.

The chain employs TRBV7-5 and TRBJ2-1; the D segment call TRBD1 is taken from the table without a DNA check. TRBV7-5 is a pseudogene locus. This CDR3 has 15 amino acids. The CDR3 bases are TGTGCCAGAAGCCCGGACAGGGGGTCCCAAAATGAGCAGTTCTTC. Its protein product is CARSPDRGSQNEQFF.

The chain employs TRBV2 and TRBJ2-1; TRBD2 agrees at 9 bases. Germline CDR1 SNHLY, CDR2 FYNNEI. The CDR3 runs 17 residues. With 3 bases clipped from V and 2 bases from J, the junction kept 8 bases outside the gene matches. The CDR3 DNA is TGTGCCAGCAGTGACCGTCGGGCGGGAGGGCCCTACAATGAGCAGTTCTTC. This sequence encodes CASSDRRAGGPYNEQFF.

This clone was detected only once. The V call is TRBV5-1, the J call TRBJ2-7, with 9 bases identical to TRBD1. Germline V gives CDR1 SGHRS, CDR2 YFSETQ. The V segment lost 4 bases and the J segment 2 bases; nucleotides outside the gene matches: 4. The CDR3 totals 14 residues. The CDR3 coding sequence is TGCGCCAGCAGCATCCGGACAGGGGCCTACGAGCAGTACTTC. Its translation: CASSIRTGAYEQYF.

This CDR3 is CASSKTGGHQETQYF. The CDR3 bases are TGTGCCAGCAGCAAGACAGGGGGTCACCAAGAGACCCAGTACTTC. This sequence joins TRBV11-1 and TRBJ2-5; TRBD1 matches at 9 bases. Trimming cost V 5 bases and J 0 bases; bases outside gene matches: 4. CDR3 length equals 15 residues. Germline V gene sequence: CDR1 SGHAT, CDR2 FQDESV (reference sequence).

In its sample, this clone was seen a few times. This chain joins TRBV5-4 and TRBJ2-7, with a tentative D call TRBD1 (5 bases). The V gene's germline CDR1 is SGHNT and CDR2 YYREEE (reference sequence). There are 14 residues in the CDR3. The V end was cut by 0 bases, the J end by 1 base, with 8 bases between. The CDR3 region has the DNA TGTGCCAGCAGCTTGGGGGGCAGTTCCTACGAGCAGTACTTC. It translates to CASSLGGSSYEQYF.

V gene TRBV4-1 combines with J gene TRBJ1-2; possibly TRBD1 for D (5 bases). V lost 0 bases to trimming and J lost 7 bases, with 12 bases between them. Per germline, CDR1 MGHRA and CDR2 YSYEKL. This CDR3 comprises 14 residues. The CDR3: CASSQDRVGSGYTF. The CDR3 region has the DNA TGCGCCAGCAGCCAAGACAGGGTAGGCTCTGGCTACACCTTC.

The V call is TRBV7-2, the J call TRBJ2-1, with 8 bases fitting TRBD2. Germline V gives CDR1 SGHTA, CDR2 FQGNSA. The CDR3 sequence is 14 residues long. J lost 6 bases, V lost 6 bases, and 7 bases had no gene match. The CDR3 sequence is CASRLAGGSNEQFF. The CDR3 bases are TGTGCCAGCAGATTGGCGGGGGGTTCCAATGAGCAGTTCTTC.

This clone was detected only once. This chain uses TRBV2 with TRBJ2-5, with 8 bases aligning to TRBD1. Per the germline V gene, CDR1 is SNHLY and CDR2 is FYNNEI. This CDR3 has 13 residues. J gave up 4 bases and V 7 bases, and 5 bases lay outside the gene matches. CDR3 amino acids: CASTGGSLETQYF. CDR3 DNA sequence: TGTGCCAGCACAGGGGGCAGCTTAGAGACCCAGTACTTC.

The chain recombines TRBV6-5 with TRBJ2-5, with D uncertain. The closer fit of TRBJ2-7 to the DNA end suggests the J call may be wrong. Germline lookup yields CDR1 MNHEY and CDR2 SVGAGI. CDR3 length: 15 residues. The CDR3 DNA follows: TGTGCCAGCAGGCCCCCCCCCGCCGCTCTTTACGAGCAGTACTTC. This encodes CASRPPPAALYEQYF.

The chain has TRBV2 and TRBJ2-7, with D possibly matching TRBD2 (5 bases). There are 11 residues in the CDR3. V was clipped by 4 bases and J by 4 bases, with 5 bases between them. CDR1 and CDR2 (germline): SNHLY, FYNNEI. As DNA, the CDR3 is TGTGCCAGCAGTGGAGGGTACGAGCAGTACTTC. This gives the protein CASSGGYEQYF.